What follows is one T cell receptor (beta chain) and its context. Its antigen is as yet unknown. Germline CDR1 is SNHLY and CDR2 is FYNNEI. CDR3 length: 15 amino acids. Trimming took 11 bases from V and 0 from J, leaving 14 bases between them. This sample stems from a study of T cells in Graves' hyperthyroidism and ophthalmopathy. Study observations and caveats: A median roughly 6.6 months before onset, the model predicted ophthalmopathy.

Amplification of TCR beta CDR3 regions was performed using RNA transcripts as template. The HTBI set primed first-round TCR CDR3 RT-PCR. TCRdb re-called the multiplex PCR reads with MiXCR, one entry per CDR3 protein. The table has hundreds of thousands of distinct CDR3 sequences, roughly 15% seen once. The sequenced material came from blood. The V and J genes are TRBV2 and TRBJ2-6; D perhaps matches TRBD2 (6 bases). The sequence came from a woman aged 60-75 years with Graves' ophthalmopathy. The CDR3 spells CAGGTDSSGANVLTF. DNA for the CDR3: TGTGCCGGAGGGACCGACAGCTCTGGGGCCAACGTCCTGACTTTC.